This T cell receptor (beta chain) was recovered during a study of cytomegalovirus exposure and HLA in healthy donors (dated by TCRdb to 2016 to 2017). Concerning the study at large: An earlier analysis of approximately 550 of the donors reported about 290 Gb of sequence data and 117 million unique TCR beta sequences from 190 million or so T cells. The study aimed to test whether cataloging public T cell receptors could reveal signatures of past pathogen exposure. A later genetic analysis used genome-wide SNP genotypes for 398 of the 666 donors, treating that subset as a discovery cohort. Rather than using new phenotypic data, the later analysis identified candidate immune exposures from TCR beta sequences and from how often those sequences occurred across donors. Alongside the repertoire data, information on donor age, sex, ethnicity and CMV serostatus was compiled. Roughly five DR-DQ haplotypes were treated as single units for association and clustering because of strong linkage in the cohort. Among 300 to 500 genotyped donors of the cohort, an average of around 220,000 unique TCR beta nucleotide sequences was sequenced per donor, of which about 19% were non-productive. Using immunosequencing, the study profiled T cell repertoires from around 680 subjects and related those repertoires to cytomegalovirus serostatus. Of the 300 to 500 genotyped donors, more than 75% were placed in the genetic ancestry cluster associated with self-reported Caucasian donors. An earlier analysis of fewer than 750 of the donors used high-throughput TCR beta sequencing to judge whether each TCR beta V gene segment behaved as functional or pseudogenic. The number of typed donors differed by locus: 629-630 for A, B, C, DRB1 and DQB1; 500 to 550 for DQA1; fewer than 610 for DPA1; and about 450 for DPB1. To study patterns of TCR occurrence, a later analysis re-analyzed previously published TCR beta repertoires from around 670 donors and added high-resolution HLA genotyping. Around 320 gigabases of sequencing data and tens of millions of unique TCR sequences were included in an early release covering roughly 700 HLA-typed donors. Along with the roughly 670-subject first cohort, a separate validation cohort of approximately 110 different subjects was used. To predict cytomegalovirus infection status, the study brought together high-throughput TCR immunosequencing, statistical association of individual TCRs with disease status, and machine learning. HLA typing included class I and class II loci at four-digit resolution. All discovery cohort repertoires had been generated on a single sequencing platform. The study at large found these results: A further reported finding was that TCR beta sequences accurately predicted the HLA-A and HLA-B alleles for most subjects in the first cohort. The earlier analysis of around 600 of the donors excluded roughly 17 rarely observed V segments, including chromosome 9 orphons, because counts were too low. In both the original and validation cohorts, the classifier was reported to diagnose cytomegalovirus status with high specificity and sensitivity. A total of 164 TCR beta chains were listed by the study as associated with cytomegalovirus. A later analysis reported that several top co-occurrence clusters appeared linked to parvovirus B19, influenza, CMV and Epstein-Barr virus. When HLA alleles, especially DR and DQ, strongly co-occurred, TCR associations were difficult to assign to individual alleles. Some IMGT-functional V segments, including TRBV6-2 and TRBV6-3, could not be told apart with the 87-base-pair reads, so those segments were excluded. A later analysis found that most CMV-associated TCR beta chains appeared HLA-restricted, with HLA associations seemingly driven largely by CMV exposure. A later analysis found that HLA-associated TCR beta chains were more clonally expanded and had lower generation probabilities than equally common non-associated chains. In an earlier analysis of approximately 590 of the donors, most TCR beta V segments appeared in productive rearrangements about 87% or about 30% of the time, broadly matching IMGT annotations. Because some donors lacked HLA typing at each locus, the association tests relied only on the typed subset. Three of the identified cytomegalovirus-associated TCR beta chains were confirmed in vitro to be specific for cytomegalovirus antigens. The authors suggested that the approach could potentially be generalized to other disease states and immunological phenotypes. A cluster of highly shared sequence variants was judged likely to represent a technical artifact of the sequencing pipeline. Correlated functional status among segregating V segments might reflect linkage disequilibrium, but an unknown experimental factor could not be ruled out. The only immune exposure information available for the cohort was CMV serostatus. In a later genetic analysis, fewer N-insertions in productive TCRs were reported among donors in an Asian-associated ancestry cluster than the approximately 670-donor mean. The cohort was sequenced for TCR beta chains only, and without alpha or paired-chain data the features that could be detected were limited. Presence/absence analyses assumed roughly uniform sequencing depth across donors, an assumption that may not hold. According to a later analysis, TCR association rates differed among HLA loci, with DRB1 alleles showing the most associated TCRs and HLA-C alleles showing the fewest. A later analysis associated 17,000 or so TCR beta sequences with specific HLA alleles at a false discovery rate of 0.05. In a later genetic analysis, a missense DCLRE1C variant was associated with V-gene and J-gene trimming of TCR beta chains, and the association was replicated in an independent cohort. While some public TCRs were present in many individuals, most TCR sequences turned up only very rarely across donors.

The cohort was made up of 666 healthy bone marrow donors. All cohort members were sampled while nominally healthy, although unrecorded immune exposures were likely present. The donor was CMV seronegative and belonged to the group of 352 seronegative cohort members. A peripheral blood sample was provided by each donor, and peripheral blood mononuclear cells were used for TCR beta sequencing. The Qiagen DNeasy Blood Extraction Kit was used to extract genomic DNA from the blood cell samples. The protocol used for the library was the immunoSEQ multiplex PCR assay. The multiplex PCR relied on a mix of 60 forward primers for TCR Vbeta segments and 13 reverse primers for TCR Jbeta segments. The CDR3 region of rearranged TCR beta genes was amplified from genomic DNA by a multiplex PCR assay. The amplified TCR beta libraries were sequenced on the Illumina HiSeq System as 87-base-pair reads. Concerning the study's data processing: A later analysis counted tens of millions of unique TCR beta chains across the 666 repertoires, and some 11 million of these chains were shared by at least two donors. Raw reads were error-corrected and collapsed into unique sequences with a nearest-neighbor algorithm that merged closely related sequences to remove PCR and sequencing errors. CDR3 sequences were aligned to IMGT reference sequences to assign V, D and J gene segments. For a sequence to be retained, a match of at least six nucleotides was required to both a V gene segment and a J gene segment. A rearrangement was called productive if the CDR3 had no stop codons and remained in frame with V and J, and every other rearrangement was called non-productive. Following IMGT convention, CDR3 was defined as the stretch from the second conserved V-encoded cysteine up to the conserved J-encoded phenylalanine. The earlier analysis of about 640 of the donors excluded any sequence lacking an unambiguous match to a single V gene segment. An earlier analysis of several hundred of the donors called V segments functional above 56.7% productive rearrangements and segregating when the between-donor standard deviation exceeded 5%. A statistical classification framework was built to diagnose cytomegalovirus status from the catalog of TCR beta chain sequences. In a later analysis, TCR nucleotide sequences were compared against IMGT/GENE-DB human TR gene sequences so that V and J genes could be assigned. Using the TCRdist pipeline, a later analysis assigned CDR3 sequences along with most-parsimonious VDJ recombination scenarios. In a later analysis, each TCR beta chain was defined by its CDR3 amino acid sequence together with its V-gene family, and reads lacking a unique V-gene family were excluded. To address suspected cross-contamination and a sequencing artifact, a later analysis removed a few hundred highly shared, low-generation-probability nucleotide sequences. In a later analysis, a clonal expansion index for each public chain was calculated from normalized within-repertoire ranks of inferred template counts. In a later analysis, generation probabilities were computed with a VDJ recombination model fitted to out-of-frame rearrangements, and the resulting probabilities were checked against IGoR. A later analysis scored TCR-TCR, TCR-HLA and TCR-CMV co-occurrence with hypergeometric tests, applying a repertoire-size bias correction to TCR pairs. False discovery rates were estimated in a later analysis by permuting HLA or CMV assignments 20 times. In a later analysis, co-occurring TCRs were grouped with DBSCAN, and TCRdist sequence similarity was added when clustering was performed within HLA-allele-positive subsets. For co-occurrence clustering, repertoires with fewer than 30,000 or more than 120,000 public chains were excluded, along with a handful of repertoires with anomalous nucleotide sharing. TCRdb re-hosts the immuneACCESS table, in-frame sequences only. Its copies lack some clones; in the studies checked, an unresolved V gene accounts for under half of them, and the cause for the rest is not known. V and J calls and clone size are copied from that table; D and trimming were computed from the DNA. For this sample the table gives approximately 130,000 clones, of which about 87% were detected only once. Around 5.2% of the sample belongs to the ten largest clones.

As to this clone: Its recognized antigen is unknown. No base quality information exists; no much larger clone differs at one position.

The CDR3, cysteine through phenylalanine, is 15 amino acids long. The sequence is cut down to CDR3 DNA, 45 bases in frame from base 1. Compared with germline, V lacks 7 bases and J lacks 1 base; bases without a gene match: 8. From the germline V gene, CDR1 is SNHLY and CDR2 is FYNNEI. The chain joins TRBV2 to TRBJ1-1, with 8 bases matching TRBD1. This receptor was taken from a woman aged 30 to 39 in good health and CMV-seronegative. Sequencing was performed on PBMCs. This receptor carries the CDR3 CASNFPGGRNTEAFF. The DNA sequence is as follows: TGTGCCAGCAATTTCCCAGGGGGCCGGAACACTGAAGCTTTCTTT.